The 24 T cell receptor beta chains given below trace back to one sample, sequenced in a study of identical twins. TCRdb reprocessed the 5' RACE reads with MiXCR, giving one entry per CDR3 protein. The table lists 750,000 to 950,000 distinct CDR3 sequences, 9% to 15% of them singletons. These same data were also listed under a study on yellow fever vaccine responses in identical twins.

Input material: PBMCs. The receptors here all came from a woman aged 18-30 years in good health.

This clonotype has a handful of counts. The rearrangement joins TRBV6-2 or TRBV6-3 to TRBJ1-1; 7 bases align to TRBD1. V lost 7 bases and J lost 3; bases outside the gene matches: 5. Germline lookup yields CDR1 MNHEY and CDR2 SVGEGT. This CDR3 region has 13 residues. The CDR3 reads CASTGQADTEAFF. In DNA form, the CDR3 reads TGTGCCAGCACCGGACAGGCGGACACTGAAGCTTTCTTT.

This clonotype came up many times. J is TRBJ1-2 and V is TRBV24-1, with a possible D match to TRBD1 (6 bases). Germline loops: CDR1 KGHDR, CDR2 SFDVKD. V was clipped by 5 bases and J by 2 bases, with 8 bases between them. There are 13 residues in the CDR3. The CDR3 spells CATSGRGNYGYTF. CDR3 bases: TGTGCCACCAGTGGCAGGGGAAACTATGGCTACACCTTC.

This chain joins TRBV12-3 or TRBV12-4 and TRBJ2-3; 9 nucleotides match TRBD2. Losses at the gene ends were 4 bases for V and 3 bases for J; bases not matched to a gene: 8. This CDR3 has 16 residues. CDR3 coding DNA: TGTGCCAGCAGTTCCCGACTAGCGGAGTTGACAGATACGCAGTATTTT. Residues: CASSSRLAELTDTQYF.

The chain combines TRBV24-1 with TRBJ2-1; TRBD1 is a possible D gene (6 bases). The CDR3 consists of 14 residues. V lost 6 bases, J lost 6 bases, and 14 bases lay in between. From germline, CDR1 is KGHDR and CDR2 SFDVKD. The CDR3 is CATSSQGWINEQFF. In DNA, the CDR3 is TGTGCCACCAGTTCACAGGGTTGGATCAATGAGCAGTTCTTC.

The chain joins TRBV2 to TRBJ2-7; the D call may be TRBD1 or TRBD2 (5 bases each). Germline CDR1 is SNHLY and CDR2 is FYNNEI. Deletions cut 7 bases from V and 0 bases from J, with 16 bases between. The CDR3 loop spans 15 amino acids. Written as DNA, the CDR3 is TGTGCCAGCACCGGACAAGGACTGAGCTCCTACGAGCAGTACTTC. Its translation: CASTGQGLSSYEQYF.

A few counts support this clonotype. The genes are TRBV5-6 and TRBJ1-2; tentative D call: TRBD1 (6 bases). The CDR3 runs to 14 residues. Trimming removed 1 base from V and 3 bases from J, with 10 bases in between. CDR1 and CDR2 (germline): SGHDT, YYEEEE. DNA for the CDR3: TGTGCCAGCAGCTTGCAGGGGATAGACTATGGCTACACCTTC. Translated, it gives CASSLQGIDYGYTF. Full variable domain (remainder filled in from reference TRBV5-6 and TRBJ1-2): DAGVTQSPTHLIKTRGQQVTLRCSPKSGHDTVSWYQQALGQGPQFIFQYYEEEERQRGNFPDRFSGHQFPNYSSELNVNALLLGDSALYLCASSLQGIDYGYTFGSGTRLTVV.

This clonotype has a count of ten or more. The chain couples TRBV28 to TRBJ2-3, with 11 bases that match TRBD2. CDR3 size: 15 residues. V shed 5 bases and J 3 bases; nucleotides not matched to a gene: 4. Looked up from germline, CDR1 is MDHEN and CDR2 is SYDVKM. CDR3 sequence (DNA): TGTGCCAGCAGTCCGACTAGCGGGGTAACAGATACGCAGTATTTT. This translates into CASSPTSGVTDTQYF.

This clonotype was detected only a few times. V is TRBV12-3 or TRBV12-4 and J is TRBJ1-5; D is unresolved. The V end was cut by 3 bases, the J end by 6 bases, with 15 bases between. This CDR3 has 15 residues. The CDR3: CASSLQMGMGQPQHF. In DNA form, the CDR3 reads TGTGCCAGCAGTTTGCAGATGGGCATGGGTCAGCCCCAGCATTTT.

The J gene is TRBJ2-3, the V gene TRBV6-5; 9 positions agree with TRBD2. CDR1 and CDR2 (germline): MNHEY, SVGAGI. With 0 bases clipped from V and 2 bases from J, the junction kept 3 bases outside the gene matches. The CDR3 length is 16 residues. The CDR3 sequence: CASSYSTSGSTDTQYF. The CDR3 nucleotides read TGTGCCAGCAGTTACTCGACTAGCGGTTCCACAGATACGCAGTATTTT.

A few counts support this clonotype. The chain joins TRBV3-1 to TRBJ2-1; TRBD1 is a possible D gene (5 bases). The CDR3 has 16 amino acids. The germline V gene encodes CDR1 LGHDT and CDR2 YNNKEL (reference sequence). Deletions cut 4 bases from V and 1 base from J, with 14 bases between. The CDR3 bases are TGTGCCAGCAGCCCTCGCAGGGCCTCATCCTACAATGAGCAGTTCTTC. Its translation is CASSPRRASSYNEQFF.

V is TRBV2 and J is TRBJ2-5, with 8 bases matching TRBD2. CDR3 length: 14 amino acids. V lost 11 bases to trimming and J lost 0 bases; unmatched junction nucleotides: 8. Germline V gives CDR1 SNHLY, CDR2 FYNNEI. The CDR3 region is CALRAGADQETQYF. The CDR3 DNA sequence: TGTGCCCTCCGAGCGGGAGCAGACCAAGAGACCCAGTACTTC.

The V call is TRBV27, the J call TRBJ2-7; D is perhaps TRBD1 (5 bases). Germline V CDR1 and CDR2: MNHEY, SMNVEV (reference sequence). V was cut by 6 bases and J by 0 bases, with 15 bases left in between. This CDR3 spans 15 amino acids. This CDR3 is CASSLGASLSYEQYF. The DNA of the CDR3 is TGTGCCAGCAGCCTTGGGGCCTCACTCTCCTACGAGCAGTACTTC.

This clonotype came up a few times. The chain recombines TRBV11-2 with TRBJ1-1; 8 nucleotides agree with TRBD1. The CDR3 is made up of 17 amino acids. The junction had 14 bases not matched to a gene; V was cut back by 5 bases and J by 3 bases. Germline loops: CDR1 SGHAT, CDR2 FQNNGV. CDR3 residues: CASSPYLGQGGDTEAFF. DNA for the CDR3: TGTGCCAGCAGCCCGTACCTTGGACAGGGTGGGGACACTGAAGCTTTCTTT.

The chain joins TRBV15 to TRBJ1-1; D gene ambiguous. V lost 3 bases to trimming and J lost 0 bases, with 14 bases between them. Germline loops: CDR1 LNHNV, CDR2 YYDKDF (reference sequence). CDR3 size: 16 residues. In DNA, the CDR3 is TGTGCCACCAGCAGCCCCGGATACGGCATGAACACTGAAGCTTTCTTT. Translating gives CATSSPGYGMNTEAFF.

This rearrangement joins TRBV7-9 to TRBJ1-4; D unclear. Germline lookup yields CDR1 SEHNR and CDR2 FQNEAQ (reference sequence). V was cut by 5 bases and J by 8 bases, with 9 bases left in between. The CDR3 loop spans 12 amino acids. The CDR3 is CASSNWEEKLFF. The CDR3 bases are TGTGCCAGCAGCAACTGGGAGGAAAAACTGTTTTTT.

This clonotype showed up just a few times. The genes are TRBV7-2 and TRBJ2-3; possible D gene TRBD1, 6 bases. Germline loops: CDR1 SGHTA, CDR2 FQGNSA. The CDR3 has 16 amino acids. The germline V and J ends were trimmed by 0 bases and 4 bases, with 14 bases remaining between them. Written as DNA, the CDR3 is TGTGCCAGCAGCTTAGCTTGGACTGGGGGCGCAGATACGCAGTATTTT. This gives the protein CASSLAWTGGADTQYF. Looking up the rest from reference TRBV7-2 and TRBJ2-3 gives the full variable domain: GAGVSQSPSNKVTEKGKDVELRCDPISGHTALYWYRQSLGQGLEFLIYFQGNSAPDKSGLPSDRFSAERTGGSVSTLTIQRTQQEDSAVYLCASSLAWTGGADTQYFGPGTRLTVL.

This rearrangement joins TRBV6-1 to TRBJ2-5; D uncertain. The CDR3 consists of 14 residues. Between the trimmed V and J ends, which lost 2 bases and 1 base, there was a span of 8 bases. CDR1 is MNHNS and CDR2 is SASEGT in the germline V gene. The CDR3 region has the DNA TGTGCCAGCAGTGAATGGGGAAGCCAAGAGACCCAGTACTTC. Protein sequence: CASSEWGSQETQYF.

In this sample, this clonotype turned up many times. The gene calls are TRBV4-1 and TRBJ1-5; unclear D gene. The V and J ends lost 0 bases and 5 bases respectively, with 14 bases between them. Germline CDR1 MGHRA, CDR2 YSYEKL. This CDR3 has 16 amino acids. CDR3 protein: CASSQEPGPGDQPQHF. CDR3 DNA: TGCGCCAGCAGCCAAGAGCCGGGCCCTGGGGATCAGCCCCAGCATTTT.

The J gene is TRBJ2-5, the V gene TRBV7-2; TRBD1 might be the D (6 bases). Germline V CDR1 and CDR2: SGHTA, FQGNSA. The CDR3 extends over 14 amino acids. V lost 4 bases to trimming and J lost 5 bases, with 14 bases between them. CDR3 nucleotide sequence: TGTGCCAGCAGCTCAAGCTTTACAGGGGAGACCCAGTACTTC. This sequence encodes CASSSSFTGETQYF.

The V and J genes are TRBV11-2 and TRBJ2-1; the D is unclear. The length of the CDR3 is 18 residues. V was clipped by 1 base and J by 5 bases, with 21 bases between them. CDR1 and CDR2 (germline): SGHAT, FQNNGV. The CDR3 DNA reads as TGTGCCAGCAGCTTAGGTTGGGTTTTGGTACCCACACACAATGAGCAGTTCTTC. Residues: CASSLGWVLVPTHNEQFF.

This clonotype was detected only a few times. The CDR3 here is CATSDPTSGPGNEQFF. CDR3 bases: TGTGCCACCAGTGATCCGACTAGCGGCCCGGGGAATGAGCAGTTCTTC. This chain joins TRBV24-1 and TRBJ2-1; TRBD2 agrees at 9 bases. The CDR3 runs to 16 residues. Per the germline V gene, CDR1 is KGHDR and CDR2 is SFDVKD. The trim removed 3 bases at V and 7 bases at J, leaving 9 bases unmatched.

V usage is TRBV7-6 and J usage is TRBJ2-1; the match to TRBD2 covers 14 bases. Germline CDR1 reads SGHVS; CDR2 reads FNYEAQ. V lost 5 bases to trimming and J lost 9 bases; unmatched junction nucleotides: 6. This CDR3 has 15 residues. The CDR3 loop is CASSKGLAGGTEQFF. The CDR3 coding sequence is TGTGCCAGCAGCAAAGGACTAGCGGGAGGAACTGAGCAGTTCTTC. Looking up the rest from reference TRBV7-6 and TRBJ2-1 gives the full variable domain: GAGVSQSPRYKVTKRGQDVALRCDPISGHVSLYWYRQALGQGPEFLTYFNYEAQQDKSGLPNDRFSAERPEGSISTLTIQRTEQRDSAMYRCASSKGLAGGTEQFFGPGTRLTVL.

This clonotype turned up a few times. The chain couples TRBV19 to TRBJ2-7; D not resolved. In germline, CDR1 is LNHDA, CDR2 SQIVND (reference sequence). The CDR3 extends over 13 amino acids. V lost 1 base and J 1 base, leaving 5 bases between the germline ends. The CDR3 loop is CASSIGPSYEQYF. The CDR3 bases are TGTGCCAGTAGTATAGGGCCTTCCTACGAGCAGTACTTC.

CDR3 sequence: CASSLMGAGGPYNEQFF. CDR3 coding DNA: TGTGCCAGCAGCTTAATGGGGGCGGGAGGGCCCTACAATGAGCAGTTCTTC. J is TRBJ2-1 and V is TRBV7-3, with 9 bases fitting TRBD2. V trimming: 1 base; J trimming: 2 bases; junction bases outside the gene matches: 6. The germline gives CDR1 SGHTA, CDR2 FQGTGA. CDR3 size: 17 residues.